This TCR beta chain was captured by sequencing in a study of T cell changes during pregnancy in multiple sclerosis. Sequenced by immunoSEQ multiplex PCR; TCRdb stores in-frame clones only, minus some. This sample has 60,000 or so clones, with 90% found just once. The CDR3 has 15 amino acids. Germline loops: CDR1 MDHEN, CDR2 SYDVKM. The origin of this receptor is a female donor in good health, enrolled as a control in a pregnancy study. Sequencing used peripheral blood, obtained in the second trimester of pregnancy. The rearrangement uses TRBV28 and TRBJ1-4; 8 bases match TRBD1. In nucleotides, the CDR3 is TGTGCAACGGATAGAGGACAGGGTGGTCAGGAAAAACTGTTTTTT. Protein: CATDRGQGGQEKLFF.